These 28 T cell receptor beta chains came from one sample sequenced in a study of blood T cell repertoires in COVID-19. TCRdb's table, derived via immunoSEQ multiplex PCR, lists solely in-frame clones and lacks some. The table has around 300,000 clones, over 75% seen once. Material for sequencing was peripheral blood. The receptors come from a man younger than 35 with active or convalescent COVID-19.

The chain links TRBV7-9 to TRBJ1-1; 8 bases are shared with TRBD1. This CDR3 contains 14 residues. The germline gives CDR1 SEHNR, CDR2 FQNEAQ (reference sequence). J was trimmed by 0 bases and V by 6 bases; bases with no gene match: 3. The CDR3 reads CASRDRDMNTEAFF. In DNA form, the CDR3 reads TGTGCCAGCAGGGACAGGGACATGAACACTGAAGCTTTCTTT.

CDR3 loop: CASRGGVSSGNTIYF. CDR3 nucleotides: TGTGCCAGCCGCGGGGGGGTGAGCTCTGGAAACACCATATATTTT. The chain combines TRBV27 with TRBJ1-3, with a tentative D call TRBD1 (5 bases). From germline, CDR1 is MNHEY and CDR2 SMNVEV (reference sequence). This CDR3 region has 15 residues. V lost 8 bases to trimming and J lost 0 bases, with 14 bases between them.

The V gene is TRBV5-1, the J gene TRBJ2-2; TRBD1 agrees at 9 bases. The CDR3 loop spans 15 amino acids. V lost 6 bases to trimming and J lost 5 bases; unmatched junction nucleotides: 8. The germline gives CDR1 SGHRS, CDR2 YFSETQ. CDR3 region: CASTPGQGLTGELFF. The CDR3 bases are TGCGCCAGCACCCCGGGACAGGGACTAACCGGGGAGCTGTTTTTT.

The genes are TRBV7-9 and TRBJ2-1; a weak D match, TRBD2 (6 bases). The CDR3 runs to 16 residues. Trimming took off 3 bases at V and 8 bases at J, with 20 bases between the two ends. Germline CDR1 is SEHNR and CDR2 is FQNEAQ (reference sequence). The DNA of the CDR3 is TGTGCCAGCAGCTTCCCAGTCGACGGTGGGGACTATGAGCAGTTCTTC. The encoded protein is CASSFPVDGGDYEQFF.

The rearrangement links TRBV6-5 to TRBJ1-1; D perhaps matches TRBD1 (5 bases). Germline CDR1 is MNHEY and CDR2 is SVGAGI. The CDR3 consists of 13 residues. Trimming shortened V by 6 bases and J by 0 bases, and 8 bases separated the two germline ends. The CDR3 sequence: CASRTALNTEAFF. The CDR3 bases are TGTGCCAGCAGGACAGCCTTGAACACTGAAGCTTTCTTT.

The CDR3 DNA follows: TGTGCCAGCAGTCCTCCCCCGGGACAGGGGGTAAACACCATATATTTT. Translation: CASSPPPGQGVNTIYF. This rearrangement joins TRBV28 to TRBJ1-3; 11 bases align to TRBD1. J was trimmed by 6 bases and V by 5 bases; bases with no gene match: 9. Germline V CDR1 and CDR2: MDHEN, SYDVKM. The CDR3 runs 16 residues.

This clone was picked up a small number of times. Other DNA sequences of this sample code for an identical CDR3. The chain has TRBV18 and TRBJ1-5; 7 bases map to TRBD1. Germline lookup yields CDR1 KGHSH and CDR2 LQKENI. This CDR3 is built from 14 residues. V lost 6 bases, J lost 1 base, and 3 bases stayed unmatched. CDR3: CASSLGQSNQPQHF. CDR3 coding DNA: TGTGCCAGCTCTCTGGGACAGAGCAATCAGCCCCAGCATTTT.

In the case of this clone: Other nucleotide sequences in the sample specify the same CDR3. The chain joins TRBV9 to TRBJ1-1; 11 positions match TRBD1. Germline V gene lookup returns CDR1 SGDLS and CDR2 YYNGEE. Unmatched junction bases numbered 1, after V lost 2 bases and J lost 4 bases. The CDR3 length is 14 residues. The CDR3 spells CASSVGTGGTEAFF. The DNA for the CDR3 is TGTGCCAGCAGCGTTGGGACAGGGGGCACTGAAGCTTTCTTT.

This rearrangement joins TRBV5-6 to TRBJ2-7; D perhaps matches TRBD2 (6 bases). Trimming shortened V by 0 bases and J by 2 bases, and 15 bases separated the two germline ends. Germline CDR1 and CDR2: SGHDT and YYEEEE. CDR3 length: 16 amino acids. The CDR3: CASSLALGTQAYEQYF. In DNA form, the CDR3 reads TGTGCCAGCAGCTTGGCCCTCGGGACTCAAGCCTACGAGCAGTACTTC. The whole variable domain, remainder taken from reference TRBV5-6 and TRBJ2-7, is DAGVTQSPTHLIKTRGQQVTLRCSPKSGHDTVSWYQQALGQGPQFIFQYYEEEERQRGNFPDRFSGHQFPNYSSELNVNALLLGDSALYLCASSLALGTQAYEQYFGPGTRLTVT.

DNA of the CDR3: TGTGCCAGCAGCTTGGGTCGGAGTGGAAATTCACCCCTCCACTTT. Translation gives CASSLGRSGNSPLHF. The J gene is TRBJ1-6, the V gene TRBV5-6; no reliable D call. CDR3 length equals 15 residues. V lost 0 bases and J lost 7, with 11 bases in between. CDR1 SGHDT and CDR2 YYEEEE come from the germline V gene.

The V gene is TRBV5-5, the J gene TRBJ1-2, with D hard to call. Germline CDR1 SGHKS, CDR2 YYEKEE (reference sequence). Trimming shortened V by 0 bases and J by 0 bases, and 6 bases separated the two germline ends. This CDR3 is 14 amino acids long. CDR3 DNA sequence: TGTGCCAGCAGCTTGGTGGCAGCTAACTATGGCTACACCTTC. Protein: CASSLVAANYGYTF.

This clone was found once. V and J are TRBV3-1 (or the pseudogene TRBV3-2) and TRBJ1-3; no firm D call. Germline lookup yields CDR1 LGHDT and CDR2 YNNKEL (reference sequence). V was shortened by 0 bases and J by 4 bases, with 10 bases between the two germline ends. The length of the CDR3 is 15 residues. The CDR3 nucleotides read TGTGCCAGCAGCCAAGAACCGGGTTCCGGAAACACCATATATTTT. Encoded protein: CASSQEPGSGNTIYF.

The rearrangement joins TRBV29-1 to TRBJ2-1; 10 bases agree with TRBD1. CDR3 length: 14 residues. Germline CDR1 reads SQVTM; CDR2 reads ANQGSEA. The junction had 11 bases not matched to a gene; V was cut back by 7 bases and J by 8 bases. CDR3 region: CSGFDRGLVYEQFF. DNA for the CDR3: TGCAGCGGGTTCGACAGGGGGCTCGTCTATGAGCAGTTCTTC.

The genes are TRBV21-1 and TRBJ1-3. TRBV21-1 is a known pseudogene. This CDR3 has 13 residues. The CDR3 sequence: CASTEGSGNTIYF. The CDR3 DNA sequence: TGTGCCAGCACTGAGGGATCCGGAAACACCATATATTTT.

J is TRBJ2-5 and V is TRBV11-2; no clear D. The CDR3 extends over 17 amino acids. Germline CDR1 reads SGHAT; CDR2 reads FQNNGV. The germline V and J ends were trimmed by 2 bases and 0 bases, with 16 bases remaining between them. The CDR3 DNA is TGTGCCAGCAGCTTATGGAGTCTCGGAGAGTACCAAGAGACCCAGTACTTC. Its protein is CASSLWSLGEYQETQYF.

This clone was counted between two and nine times. The chain links TRBV18 to TRBJ1-5; no definite D call. Germline CDR1 is KGHSH and CDR2 is LQKENI. The ends were cut back, 3 bases at V and 9 bases at J, with 12 bases in the middle. The CDR3 has 13 amino acids. The CDR3 DNA is TGTGCCAGCTCACCTGACGGAGGTCGGCCCCAGCATTTT. It yields the protein CASSPDGGRPQHF.

This clone appeared once. This chain links TRBV7-2 with TRBJ2-2; the D gene is possibly TRBD1 (5 bases). V lost 3 bases and J lost 3, with 11 bases in between. There are 15 residues in the CDR3. Per the germline V gene, CDR1 is SGHTA and CDR2 is FQGNSA. CDR3 nucleotide sequence: TGTGCCAGCAGCTTTAGTGGGGCGGACACCGGGGAGCTGTTTTTT. This sequence encodes CASSFSGADTGELFF.

The chain links TRBV7-6 to TRBJ2-5, with 7 bases lining up with TRBD1. V lost 1 base, J lost 5 bases, and 4 bases stayed unmatched. The CDR3 runs 14 residues. The germline V gene has CDR1 SGHVS and CDR2 FNYEAQ. This chain's CDR3 is CASSLEFRGETQYF. The CDR3, as DNA: TGTGCCAGCAGCTTAGAGTTCAGGGGGGAGACCCAGTACTTC.

The chain uses TRBV13 and TRBJ2-3; D unclear. The CDR3 extends over 11 amino acids. V was clipped by 2 bases and J by 5 bases, with 2 bases between them. The germline gives CDR1 PRHDT, CDR2 FYEKMQ (reference sequence). The CDR3 nucleotides read TGTGCCAGCAGCTTACGAGATACGCAGTATTTT. Its protein product is CASSLRDTQYF.

V usage is TRBV6-6 and J usage is TRBJ2-7; D call uncertain. Germline lookup yields CDR1 MNHNY and CDR2 SVGAGI (reference sequence). The length of the CDR3 is 14 residues. V was clipped by 6 bases and J by 2 bases, with 14 bases between them. CDR3 in DNA: TGTGCCAGCAGCCCACCTACTACCCCCTACGAGCAGTACTTC. Translation gives CASSPPTTPYEQYF.

The J gene is TRBJ1-5, the V gene TRBV27; maybe TRBD1 (5 bases). The CDR3 has 14 amino acids. Trimming shortened V by 3 bases and J by 6 bases, and 12 bases separated the two germline ends. CDR1 and CDR2 from the germline V gene are MNHEY and SMNVEV (reference sequence). The CDR3 nucleotides read TGTGCCAGCAGTTTTTCAGGGAGGGTTCAGCCCCAGCATTTT. Protein: CASSFSGRVQPQHF.

CDR3 region: CASSRAQYSYEQYF. CDR3 nucleotide sequence: TGTGCCAGCAGCCGGGCCCAGTACTCCTACGAGCAGTACTTC. The genes are TRBV3-1 (or the pseudogene TRBV3-2) and TRBJ2-7, with unresolved D. Trimming pared 4 bases from V and 0 bases from J, leaving 10 bases between. CDR1 and CDR2 from the germline V gene are LGHDT and YNNKEL (reference sequence). The CDR3 has 14 residues.

The chain has TRBV10-3 and TRBJ1-6, with D uncertain. The CDR3 covers 15 residues. The V end was cut by 7 bases, the J end by 7 bases, with 17 bases between. Germline V gives CDR1 ENHRY, CDR2 SYGVKD. CDR3 coding DNA: TGTGCCATCAAGGCGAGCGGGTCGGGGAATTCACCCCTCCACTTT. It encodes CAIKASGSGNSPLHF.

The chain joins TRBV18 to TRBJ1-5; 8 nucleotides line up with TRBD1. J gave up 2 bases and V 3 bases, and 12 bases lay outside the gene matches. The CDR3 covers 18 residues. Germline loops: CDR1 KGHSH, CDR2 LQKENI. The CDR3 coding sequence is TGTGCCAGCTCACCCCCTCGGGCAGGGGGCTTTGGCAATCAGCCCCAGCATTTT. This codes for CASSPPRAGGFGNQPQHF.

V usage is TRBV5-4 and J usage is TRBJ2-1, with 13 bases matching TRBD2. The CDR3 spans 17 residues. Germline trimming cut 4 bases from V and 7 bases from J; bases unmatched to any gene: 11. Per germline, CDR1 SGHNT and CDR2 YYREEE (reference sequence). The CDR3 is CASSGGLAGALGNEQFF. In nucleotides, the CDR3 is TGTGCCAGCAGCGGAGGACTAGCGGGGGCCTTGGGGAATGAGCAGTTCTTC.

In this sample, this clone turned up once. The genes are TRBV2 and TRBJ2-1; TRBD2 matches 11 bases. Germline lookup yields CDR1 SNHLY and CDR2 FYNNEI. The length of the CDR3 is 15 residues. J lost 10 bases, V lost 2 bases, and 7 bases had no gene match. The CDR3 coding sequence is TGTGCCAGCAGTGAAAATAGCGGGGGGGCCCGGGAGCAGTTCTTC. Translating gives CASSENSGGAREQFF.

For the CDR3, the DNA is TGTGCCAGCAGCCAACGGGGAGAAGGCTACACCTTC. It translates to CASSQRGEGYTF. This chain uses TRBV3-1 (or the pseudogene TRBV3-2) with TRBJ1-2; D is unresolved. Germline CDR1 reads LGHDT; CDR2 reads YNNKEL (reference sequence). The CDR3 is 12 amino acids. Trimming took 2 bases from V and 8 from J, leaving 9 bases between them.

CDR3 in amino acids: CASSIYRLAGAGDEQYF. The CDR3 DNA reads as TGTGCCAGCAGCATTTATCGTCTAGCGGGGGCCGGAGACGAGCAGTACTTC. The chain combines TRBV3-1 (or the pseudogene TRBV3-2) with TRBJ2-7; TRBD2 aligns across 10 bases. The CDR3 covers 17 residues. Looked up from germline, CDR1 is LGHDT and CDR2 is YNNKEL (reference sequence). V gave up 5 bases and J gave up 5 bases; unmatched junction bases: 15.